A selection of T cell receptor beta chains follows, all from one sample in a study of cytomegalovirus exposure and HLA in healthy donors. The protocol was immunoSEQ multiplex PCR, while the TCRdb copy is restricted to in-frame clones and leaves out a portion. The table lists about 89,000 clones, about 80% of them singletons, with around 1.5% in the top ten. The sample comprised PBMCs. These receptors were obtained from a male donor in good health and CMV-seronegative. Both conserved end residues are part of each CDR3. The D gene is left open where the match is weak. For some rows the clone size is stated as once, few or many, or as a class when expanded; others skip it.

clone size | D gene | J gene | V gene | CDR3 length | CDR3 DNA | CDR3 protein
- | - | TRBJ2-2 | TRBV15 | 19 | TGTGCCACCAGCAGAGAGGGGGGGCCTTCTTTTTTGAACACCGGGGAGCTGTTTTTT | CATSREGGPSFLNTGELFF
- | - | TRBJ1-1 | TRBV6-5 | 14 | TGTGCCAGCAGTCCGGGGGTCCCCAGCACTGAAGCTTTCTTT | CASSPGVPSTEAFF
once | TRBD1 | TRBJ2-7 | TRBV28 | 15 | TGTGCCAGCAGAACCGGGACAGCCAGCTCCTACGAGCAGTACTTC | CASRTGTASSYEQYF
- | TRBD2 | TRBJ2-5 | TRBV5-1 | 15 | TGCGCCAGCAGCTTCGTGTCTAGCGGGCTGGAGACCCAGTACTTC | CASSFVSSGLETQYF
few | TRBD1 | TRBJ2-7 | TRBV7-2 | 18 | TGTGCCAGCAGCTTAGATATCGGAGGACAGGGAAGGCGTGTTGAGCAGTACTTC | CASSLDIGGQGRRVEQYF
- | TRBD1 | TRBJ1-1 | TRBV19 | 16 | TGTGCCAGTAGGAGGGGGGACAGTGGGATGAACACTGAAGCTTTCTTT | CASRRGDSGMNTEAFF
- | - | TRBJ1-2 | TRBV5-6 | 12 | TGTGCCAGCAGCAATAACAGGCGGGGCTACACCTTC | CASSNNRRGYTF
few | - | TRBJ2-3 | TRBV25-1 | 17 | TGTGCCAGCAGTGAATATTCCCAGACTCCCCACACAGATACGCAGTATTTT | CASSEYSQTPHTDTQYF
- | - | TRBJ2-5 | TRBV5-1 | 15 | TGCGCCAGCAGCTTGGTACAGGGCGGTGGAGAGACCCAGTACTTC | CASSLVQGGGETQYF
- | TRBD1 | TRBJ2-2 | TRBV5-5 | 15 | TGTGCCACCCGGGACAGCGGACAGTCACGGGGGGAGCTGTTTTTT | CATRDSGQSRGELFF
few | - | TRBJ2-7 | TRBV7-9 | 16 | TGTGCCAGCAGCTCGCGACGCGGGCCCGGGTCCTACGAGCAGTACTTC | CASSSRRGPGSYEQYF
- | TRBD1 | TRBJ1-2 | TRBV29-1 | 14 | TGCAGCGAAAAACTTACACAGGGGGCGGATGGCTACACCTTC | CSEKLTQGADGYTF
once | - | TRBJ1-1 | TRBV28 | 12 | TGTGCCAGCAGCCCCACAGGGTCCCCGGCTTTCTTT | CASSPTGSPAFF
- | TRBD2 | TRBJ2-3 | TRBV19 | 18 | TGTGCCAGTAGTATAAGTGGGTCTAGCGGGACTAGCACAGATACGCAGTATTTT | CASSISGSSGTSTDTQYF
- | - | TRBJ2-6 | TRBV7-2 | 16 | TGTGCCAGCAGCCCCGATCGCGGGCCTGGGGCCAACGTCCTGACTTTC | CASSPDRGPGANVLTF
- | - | TRBJ1-2 | TRBV20-1 | 11 | TGCAGTGCCCCCCCGGGAAGAGGCTACACCTTC | CSAPPGRGYTF
- | TRBD2 | TRBJ2-7 | TRBV6-6 | 14 | TGTGCCAGCAATAAGAGGGAGGGCTCCTACGAGCAGTACTTC | CASNKREGSYEQYF
once | - | TRBJ1-3 | TRBV6-5 | 14 | TGTGCCAGCAGGCCCGGGACAAGGGGAAACACCATATATTTT | CASRPGTRGNTIYF
- | TRBD2 | TRBJ2-2 | TRBV7-3 | 17 | TGTGCCAGCAGCCGCCCAGGCCGGGGGGCGAACACCGGGGAGCTGTTTTTT | CASSRPGRGANTGELFF
- | - | TRBJ1-4 | TRBV29-1 | 14 | TGCAGCGTCCACCACAGAGGACTGGGGGAAAAACTGTTTTTT | CSVHHRGLGEKLFF
- | - | TRBJ2-3 | TRBV6-5 | 15 | TGTGCCAGCAGCCCGACGGGCGGGAACACAGATACGCAGTATTTT | CASSPTGGNTDTQYF
- | - | TRBJ1-1 | TRBV15 | 15 | TGTGCCACCAGCGCCAGGGTGCAGGGAGGCACTGAAGCTTTCTTT | CATSARVQGGTEAFF
- | - | TRBJ2-2 | TRBV7-8 | 14 | TGTGCCAGCAGCTTATTAATCCTCACCGGGGAGCTGTTTTTT | CASSLLILTGELFF
few | TRBD2 | TRBJ2-3 | TRBV7-8 | 15 | TGTGCCAGCAGTCTATTGCGGGGGAGTCAAGGTACGCAGTATTTT | CASSLLRGSQGTQYF
- | - | TRBJ2-7 | TRBV5-1 | 15 | TGCGCCAGCAGCTCGGGACAAACAATCGGCTACGAGCAGTACTTC | CASSSGQTIGYEQYF
- | TRBD1 | TRBJ2-6 | TRBV27 | 15 | TGTGCCAGCAGTCCCTACGGACAGGGAACCAACGGCCTGACTTTC | CASSPYGQGTNGLTF
- | TRBD2 | TRBJ2-1 | TRBV9 | 16 | TGTGCCAGCAGCATTCACGTGGCGGGGGGGCAGGATGAGCAGTTCTTC | CASSIHVAGGQDEQFF
once | - | TRBJ2-3 | TRBV5-1 | 12 | TGCGCCAGCAGCCTGGTCTTCGATACGCAGTATTTT | CASSLVFDTQYF
- | TRBD1 | TRBJ2-7 | TRBV27 | 15 | TGTGCCAGCAGTTTTAGACAGGGGGTCGGCAACGAGCAGTACTTC | CASSFRQGVGNEQYF
once | - | TRBJ2-6 | TRBV9 | 17 | TGTGCCAGCAGCGTAGGGAGTCGGAGCTCTGGGGCCAACGTCCTGACTTTC | CASSVGSRSSGANVLTF
- | - | TRBJ1-4 | TRBV9 | 16 | TGTGCCAGCAGCGTAGGGGCAGGGGCAACTAATGAAAAACTGTTTTTT | CASSVGAGATNEKLFF
- | - | TRBJ2-1 | TRBV4-3 | 15 | TGCGCCAGCAGCCAAGAGCCAGTTTCCTACAATGAGCAGTTCTTC | CASSQEPVSYNEQFF
few | TRBD1 | TRBJ1-1 | TRBV5-1 | 14 | TGCGCCAGCAGCCGAGGACAGGGTAGCACTGAAGCTTTCTTT | CASSRGQGSTEAFF
- | - | TRBJ1-3 | TRBV15 | 15 | TGTGCCACCAGCTTACCGAGGGCTTCTGGAAACACCATATATTTT | CATSLPRASGNTIYF
- | - | TRBJ1-2 | TRBV7-2 | 14 | TGTGCCAGCAGCCCAGGCTGGTCCCGTGGGGGCTACACCTTC | CASSPGWSRGGYTF
- | - | TRBJ1-1 | TRBV27 | 15 | TGTGCCAGCAGTCCTAGACCGCCGATGAACACTGAAGCTTTCTTT | CASSPRPPMNTEAFF
- | - | TRBJ1-5 | TRBV6-5 | 13 | TGTGCCAGCAGCCCCAATAGCAATCAGCCCCAGCATTTT | CASSPNSNQPQHF
- | TRBD2 | TRBJ2-3 | TRBV9 | 16 | TGTGCCAGCAGCGTGGGGTTCGGCCGGGGGGCAGATACGCAGTATTTT | CASSVGFGRGADTQYF
- | - | TRBJ2-5 | TRBV6-1 | 13 | TGTGCCAGCAGTGACAGGGCCCTCCGGACCCAGTACTTC | CASSDRALRTQYF
once | - | TRBJ1-1 | TRBV6-1 | 16 | TGTGCCAGCAGTGAAAGCTGGGGGGGCGCTGACACTGAAGCTTTCTTT | CASSESWGGADTEAFF
- | - | TRBJ1-1 | TRBV7-2 | 17 | TGTGCCAGCAGCTTATCTCAGGGTTTAGCGGGATGGACTGAAGCTTTCTTT | CASSLSQGLAGWTEAFF
- | - | TRBJ1-5 | TRBV4-3 | 15 | TGCGCCAGCAGCCAAGAATTGAGTAGCAATCAGCCCCAGCATTTT | CASSQELSSNQPQHF
- | TRBD1 | TRBJ1-5 | TRBV7-9 | 19 | TGTGCCAGCAGCTCCTACACAGGGACAGGGGAGTTGCACAATCAGCCCCAGCATTTT | CASSSYTGTGELHNQPQHF
- | TRBD2 | TRBJ2-1 | TRBV29-1 | 15 | TGCAGCGTTGCCGACGGACTAGCGGGAGTGAATGAGCAGTTCTTC | CSVADGLAGVNEQFF
- | TRBD1 | TRBJ2-7 | TRBV28 | 13 | TGTGCCAGCAGGACAGGGGGCTTATACGAGCAGTACTTC | CASRTGGLYEQYF
- | - | TRBJ1-4 | TRBV18 | 17 | TGTGCCAGCTCACCGACAGGCCAAACCGACCAGAATGAAAAACTGTTTTTT | CASSPTGQTDQNEKLFF
- | - | TRBJ1-2 | TRBV28 | 13 | TGTGCCAGCAGTTTAGCATACAGCTATGGCTACACCTTC | CASSLAYSYGYTF
- | TRBD1 | TRBJ2-5 | TRBV18 | 17 | TGTGCCAGCTCACCCTGGACCGGGACAGGGTTTGGAGAGACCCAGTACTTC | CASSPWTGTGFGETQYF
- | - | TRBJ2-5 | TRBV11-3 | 15 | TGTGCCAGCAGCTTAGGGAAGGGGCGCAAAGAGACCCAGTACTTC | CASSLGKGRKETQYF
few | - | TRBJ2-5 | TRBV9 | 19 | TGTGCCAGCAGCGTAGTTGGTCAGGATTCCAAACCCTCCCCGGAGACCCAGTACTTC | CASSVVGQDSKPSPETQYF
- | TRBD1 | TRBJ1-5 | TRBV28 | 15 | TGTGCCAGCAGTTTGGACAGGGAAAGAGGTCAGCCCCAGCATTTT | CASSLDRERGQPQHF
- | TRBD1 | TRBJ2-7 | TRBV5-1 | 15 | TGCGCCAGCAGCTTGGGGCCGGGACAGGGCTACGAGCAGTACTTC | CASSLGPGQGYEQYF
few | TRBD2 | TRBJ2-2 | TRBV4-3 | 17 | TGCGCCAGCAGCCCGCGCACTAGCGGGAGGGACACCGGGGAGCTGTTTTTT | CASSPRTSGRDTGELFF
- | TRBD2 | TRBJ2-5 | TRBV7-2 | 17 | TGTGCCAGCAGCTTAGAGTTCCCCCGGACTAGCGGGGAGACCCAGTACTTC | CASSLEFPRTSGETQYF
- | - | TRBJ1-2 | TRBV7-9 | 13 | TGTGCCAGCAGCTCTGGACAATACTATGGCTACACCTTC | CASSSGQYYGYTF
- | TRBD1 | TRBJ1-6 | TRBV5-6 | 14 | TGTGCCAGCAGCTTGACAGGGGGCAGTTCACCCCTCCACTTT | CASSLTGGSSPLHF
- | - | TRBJ2-5 | TRBV28 | 10 | TGTGCCAGCAGTCGGGAGACCCAGTACTTC | CASSRETQYF
- | - | TRBJ2-7 | TRBV9 | 13 | TGTGCCAGCAGCGTTGCAGGTGACTACGAGCAGTACTTC | CASSVAGDYEQYF
few | TRBD1 | TRBJ1-5 | TRBV7-2 | 15 | TGTGCCAGCAGCTTAGCGCGGACAGGGCTCCAGCCCCAGCATTTT | CASSLARTGLQPQHF